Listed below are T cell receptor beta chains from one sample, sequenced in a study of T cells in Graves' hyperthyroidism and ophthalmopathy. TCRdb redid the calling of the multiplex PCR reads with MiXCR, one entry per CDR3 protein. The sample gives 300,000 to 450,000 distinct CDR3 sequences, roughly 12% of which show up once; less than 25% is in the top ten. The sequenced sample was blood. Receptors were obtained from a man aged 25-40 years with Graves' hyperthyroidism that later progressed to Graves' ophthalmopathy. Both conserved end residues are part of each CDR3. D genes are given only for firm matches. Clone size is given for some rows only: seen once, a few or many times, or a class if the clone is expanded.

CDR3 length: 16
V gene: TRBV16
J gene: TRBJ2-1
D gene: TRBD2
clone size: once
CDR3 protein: CASSQSGLAGYNEQFF
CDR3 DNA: TGTGCCAGCAGCCAATCTGGGCTAGCGGGGTACAATGAGCAGTTCTTC

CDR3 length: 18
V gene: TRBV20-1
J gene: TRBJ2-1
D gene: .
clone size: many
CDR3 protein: CSARKGALKGGGYNEQFF
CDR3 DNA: TGCAGTGCTAGAAAGGGTGCGCTAAAGGGGGGGGGATACAATGAGCAGTTCTTC

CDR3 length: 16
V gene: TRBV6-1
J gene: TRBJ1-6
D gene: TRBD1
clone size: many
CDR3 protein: CASSYFRDRGGSPLHF
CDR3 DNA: TGTGCCAGCAGTTATTTTCGGGACAGGGGGGGGTCACCCCTCCACTTT

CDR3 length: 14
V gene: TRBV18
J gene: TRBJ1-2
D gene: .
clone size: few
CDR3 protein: CASSPGANNYGYTF
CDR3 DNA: TGTGCCAGCTCACCAGGGGCTAATAACTATGGCTACACCTTC

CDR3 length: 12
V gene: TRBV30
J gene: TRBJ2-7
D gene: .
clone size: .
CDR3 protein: CTTDTLNYEQYF
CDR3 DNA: TGTACAACCGACACGCTAAACTACGAGCAGTACTTC

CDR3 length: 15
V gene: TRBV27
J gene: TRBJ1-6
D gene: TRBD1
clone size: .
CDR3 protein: CASSSRQGVNSPLHF
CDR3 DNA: TGTGCCAGCAGTTCCCGACAGGGGGTGAATTCACCCCTCCACTTT

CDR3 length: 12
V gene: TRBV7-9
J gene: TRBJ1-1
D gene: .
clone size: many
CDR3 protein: CASSGLGTEAFF
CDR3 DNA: TGTGCCAGCAGCGGGTTGGGAACTGAAGCTTTCTTT

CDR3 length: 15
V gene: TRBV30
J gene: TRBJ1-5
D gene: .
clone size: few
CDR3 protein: CAWSVFPGYNQPQHF
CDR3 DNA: TGTGCCTGGAGTGTGTTCCCAGGGTACAATCAGCCCCAGCATTTT

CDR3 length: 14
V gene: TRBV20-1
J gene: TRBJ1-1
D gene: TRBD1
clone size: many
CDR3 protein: CSARRTGLNTEAFF
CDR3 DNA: TGCAGTGCTAGAAGGACAGGACTGAACACTGAAGCTTTCTTT

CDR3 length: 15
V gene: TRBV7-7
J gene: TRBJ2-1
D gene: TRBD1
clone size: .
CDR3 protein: CASSPYRGLYNEQFF
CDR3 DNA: TGTGCCAGCAGCCCGTACAGGGGGCTCTACAATGAGCAGTTCTTC